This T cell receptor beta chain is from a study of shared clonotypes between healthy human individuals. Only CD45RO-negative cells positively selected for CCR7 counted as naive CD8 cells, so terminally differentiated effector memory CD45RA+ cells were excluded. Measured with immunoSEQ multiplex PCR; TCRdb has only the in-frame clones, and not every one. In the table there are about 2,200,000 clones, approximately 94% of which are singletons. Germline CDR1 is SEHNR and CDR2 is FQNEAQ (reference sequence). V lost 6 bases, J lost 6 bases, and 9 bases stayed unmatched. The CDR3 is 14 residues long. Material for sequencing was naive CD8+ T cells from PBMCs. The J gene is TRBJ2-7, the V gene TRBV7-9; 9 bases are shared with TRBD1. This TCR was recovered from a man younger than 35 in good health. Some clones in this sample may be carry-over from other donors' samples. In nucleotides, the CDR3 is TGTGCCAGCAGGCCGGGGACAGGGACACGCGAGCAGTACTTC. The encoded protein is CASRPGTGTREQYF.